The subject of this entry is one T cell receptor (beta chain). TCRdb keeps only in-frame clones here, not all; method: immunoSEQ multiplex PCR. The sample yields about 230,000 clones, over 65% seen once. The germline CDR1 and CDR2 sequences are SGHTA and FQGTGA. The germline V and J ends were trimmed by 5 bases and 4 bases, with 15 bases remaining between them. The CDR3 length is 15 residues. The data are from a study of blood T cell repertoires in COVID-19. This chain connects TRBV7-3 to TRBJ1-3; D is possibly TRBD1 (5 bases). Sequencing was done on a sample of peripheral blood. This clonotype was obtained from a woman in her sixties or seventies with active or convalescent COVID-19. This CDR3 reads CASSPRSGDGNTIYF. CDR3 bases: TGTGCCAGCAGCCCCCGGTCGGGGGACGGAAACACCATATATTTT.